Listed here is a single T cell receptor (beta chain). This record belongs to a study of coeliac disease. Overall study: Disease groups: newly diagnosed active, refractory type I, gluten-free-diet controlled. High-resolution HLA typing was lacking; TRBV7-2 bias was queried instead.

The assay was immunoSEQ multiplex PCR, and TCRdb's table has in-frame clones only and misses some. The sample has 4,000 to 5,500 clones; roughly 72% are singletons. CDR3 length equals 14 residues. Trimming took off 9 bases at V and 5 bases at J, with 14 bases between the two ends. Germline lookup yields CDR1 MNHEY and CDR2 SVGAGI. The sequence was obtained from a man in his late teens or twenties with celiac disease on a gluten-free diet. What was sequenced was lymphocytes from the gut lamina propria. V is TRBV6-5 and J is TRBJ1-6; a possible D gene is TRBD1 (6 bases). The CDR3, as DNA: TGTGCCAGTCGACTGGGGGGGCATAATTCACCCCTCCACTTT. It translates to CASRLGGHNSPLHF.